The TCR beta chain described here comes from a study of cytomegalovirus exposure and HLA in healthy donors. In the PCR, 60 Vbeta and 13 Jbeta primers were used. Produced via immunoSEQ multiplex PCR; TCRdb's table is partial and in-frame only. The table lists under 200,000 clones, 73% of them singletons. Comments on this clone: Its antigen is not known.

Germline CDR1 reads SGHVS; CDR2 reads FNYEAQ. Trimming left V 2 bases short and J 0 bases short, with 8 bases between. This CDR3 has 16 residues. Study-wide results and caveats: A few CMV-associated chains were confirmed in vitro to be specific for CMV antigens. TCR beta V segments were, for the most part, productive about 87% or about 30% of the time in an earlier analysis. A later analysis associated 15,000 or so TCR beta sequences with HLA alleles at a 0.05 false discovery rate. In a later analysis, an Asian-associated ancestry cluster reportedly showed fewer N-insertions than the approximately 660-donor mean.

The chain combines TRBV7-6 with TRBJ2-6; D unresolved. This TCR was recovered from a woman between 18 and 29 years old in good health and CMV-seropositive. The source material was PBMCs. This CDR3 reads CASSLSRYSGANVLTF. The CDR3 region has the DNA TGTGCCAGCAGCTTATCACGGTACTCTGGGGCCAACGTCCTGACTTTC.